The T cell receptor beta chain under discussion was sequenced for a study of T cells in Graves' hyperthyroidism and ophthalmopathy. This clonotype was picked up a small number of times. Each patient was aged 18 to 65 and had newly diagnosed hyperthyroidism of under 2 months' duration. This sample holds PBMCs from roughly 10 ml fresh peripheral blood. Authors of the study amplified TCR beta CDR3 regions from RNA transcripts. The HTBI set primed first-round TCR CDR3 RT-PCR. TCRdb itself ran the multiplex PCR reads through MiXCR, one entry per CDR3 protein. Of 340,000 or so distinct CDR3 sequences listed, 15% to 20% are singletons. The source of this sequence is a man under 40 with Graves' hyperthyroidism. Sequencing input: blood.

The CDR3 sequence is CASSHTGGRAREQYF. In DNA, the CDR3 is TGTGCCAGCAGTCACACCGGCGGGAGGGCCCGGGAGCAGTACTTC. This rearrangement joins TRBV3-1 to TRBJ2-7; 9 bases are shared with TRBD2. Germline V gene sequence: CDR1 LGHDT, CDR2 YNNKEL (reference sequence). J was trimmed by 7 bases and V by 6 bases; bases with no gene match: 13. The CDR3 covers 15 residues.